The rows below give T cell receptor beta chains drawn from one sample of a study of spatial heterogeneity in lung cancer. Using its own MiXCR run on the 5' RACE reads, TCRdb lists one record per CDR3 protein. This sample has about 28,000 distinct CDR3 sequences; 8.4% occur once, and the top ten carry 35% to 40%. Sample: PBMCs, taken at surgery. The source is a female donor with early-stage non-small cell lung cancer. Each CDR3 is given with its conserved first and last residue. D genes are given only for firm matches. The size entry is marked missing in some rows and otherwise reads once, few, many or a size class.

J gene: TRBJ2-1; V gene: TRBV3-1; clone size: many; D gene: -; CDR3 DNA: TGTGCCAGCAGCCGATCTTTCCAGCGGCAGGATTACAATGAGCAGTTCTTC; CDR3 protein: CASSRSFQRQDYNEQFF
J gene: TRBJ2-3; V gene: TRBV18; clone size: few; D gene: TRBD1; CDR3 DNA: TGTGCCAGCTCACCAAGGGGACAGGAGACCCTCACAGATACGCAGTATTTT; CDR3 protein: CASSPRGQETLTDTQYF
J gene: TRBJ2-1; V gene: TRBV6-6; clone size: many; D gene: -; CDR3 DNA: TGTGCCAGCTCCGATCGGGGGCCTTACTACAATGAGCAGTTCTTC; CDR3 protein: CASSDRGPYYNEQFF
J gene: TRBJ1-6; V gene: TRBV30; clone size: many; D gene: -; CDR3 DNA: TGTGCCTGGAGTCAGGACCCCGGAATAGTACCCCTCCACTTT; CDR3 protein: CAWSQDPGIVPLHF
J gene: TRBJ2-4; V gene: TRBV12-3/TRBV12-4; clone size: many; D gene: -; CDR3 DNA: TGTGCCAGCAGTTTAATCGTTGCGGGGAAGGTGTACTTC; CDR3 protein: CASSLIVAGKVYF
J gene: TRBJ2-5; V gene: TRBV9; clone size: -; D gene: TRBD1; CDR3 DNA: TGTGCCAGCAGCGTGGGGACAGGGGTTGTGGAAGAGACCCAGTACTTC; CDR3 protein: CASSVGTGVVEETQYF
J gene: TRBJ2-3; V gene: TRBV23-1; clone size: many; D gene: TRBD2; CDR3 DNA: TGCGCCAGCAGTCGCGAAAAAGGGCTAGCGGGAGGGCCTTGCACAGATACGCAGTATTTT; CDR3 protein: CASSREKGLAGGPCTDTQYF
J gene: TRBJ2-3; V gene: TRBV20-1; clone size: -; D gene: TRBD1; CDR3 DNA: TGCAGTGCTAGAGCCCGGACAGGGGCCACAGATACGCAGTATTTT; CDR3 protein: CSARARTGATDTQYF
J gene: TRBJ1-2; V gene: TRBV18; clone size: few; D gene: -; CDR3 DNA: TGTGCCAGCTCACCAGGACAGATTTATGGCTACACCTTC; CDR3 protein: CASSPGQIYGYTF
J gene: TRBJ2-2; V gene: TRBV19; clone size: many; D gene: TRBD2; CDR3 DNA: TGTGCCAGTAGTATTCCTCACGGGAGGATCGGGGAGCTGTTTTTT; CDR3 protein: CASSIPHGRIGELFF
J gene: TRBJ2-7; V gene: TRBV30; clone size: -; D gene: TRBD1; CDR3 DNA: TGTGCCTTTGACAGGGGGTCCTACGAGCAGTACTTC; CDR3 protein: CAFDRGSYEQYF
J gene: TRBJ1-2; V gene: TRBV6-5; clone size: many; D gene: -; CDR3 DNA: TGTGCCAGCAGCGATAACTATGGCTACACCTTC; CDR3 protein: CASSDNYGYTF
J gene: TRBJ1-1; V gene: TRBV7-8; clone size: few; D gene: -; CDR3 DNA: TGTGCCAGCAGCTTAGGGGGAAGCACTGAAGCTTTCTTT; CDR3 protein: CASSLGGSTEAFF
J gene: TRBJ2-2; V gene: TRBV12-3/TRBV12-4; clone size: many; D gene: TRBD2; CDR3 DNA: TGTGCCAGCAGTTTGAAACTAGCGGGAGGGACCGGGGAGCTGTTTTTT; CDR3 protein: CASSLKLAGGTGELFF
J gene: TRBJ2-6; V gene: TRBV25-1; clone size: many; D gene: -; CDR3 DNA: TGTGCCAGCAGTCCCCGTTCTATCTGGGCCAACGTCCTGACTTTC; CDR3 protein: CASSPRSIWANVLTF
J gene: TRBJ2-2; V gene: TRBV6-6; clone size: many; D gene: -; CDR3 DNA: TGTGCCAGCAACTATGTGTCCGGGGAGCTGTTTTTT; CDR3 protein: CASNYVSGELFF
J gene: TRBJ2-1; V gene: TRBV7-3; clone size: -; D gene: -; CDR3 DNA: TGTGCCAGCAGCCCAGGGTTGAGCTCCTACAATGAGCAGTTCTTC; CDR3 protein: CASSPGLSSYNEQFF
J gene: TRBJ2-5; V gene: TRBV7-3; clone size: -; D gene: TRBD1; CDR3 DNA: TGTGCCAGCCCGGGCGGGACAGGGAAACAAGAGACCCAGTACTTC; CDR3 protein: CASPGGTGKQETQYF
J gene: TRBJ1-4; V gene: TRBV7-9; clone size: many; D gene: TRBD1; CDR3 DNA: TGTGCCAGCAGCAGGGACAGGGAAGGTCTGAAACTGTTTTTT; CDR3 protein: CASSRDREGLKLFF
J gene: TRBJ2-5; V gene: TRBV5-1; clone size: -; D gene: -; CDR3 DNA: TGCGCCAGCAGCTTGGCGGGCAGTTCGCAGCAAGAGACCCAGTACTTC; CDR3 protein: CASSLAGSSQQETQYF
J gene: TRBJ2-1; V gene: TRBV6-6; clone size: -; D gene: TRBD2; CDR3 DNA: TGTGCCAGCAGTATGACGGGAGGTACTTACAATGAGCAGTTCTTC; CDR3 protein: CASSMTGGTYNEQFF
J gene: TRBJ2-1; V gene: TRBV13; clone size: few; D gene: -; CDR3 DNA: TGTGCCAGCAGCCCCACTAGCAATGAGCAGTTCTTC; CDR3 protein: CASSPTSNEQFF
J gene: TRBJ1-1; V gene: TRBV20-1; clone size: many; D gene: -; CDR3 DNA: TGCAGTGCTAGGATTCCGGGTTCGGGCACTGAAGCTTTCTTT; CDR3 protein: CSARIPGSGTEAFF
J gene: TRBJ2-5; V gene: TRBV28; clone size: many; D gene: -; CDR3 DNA: TGTGCCAGCAGCCCAGTTGGCGCGACGGGGACTCGTCAAGAGACCCAGTACTTC; CDR3 protein: CASSPVGATGTRQETQYF
J gene: TRBJ2-2; V gene: TRBV7-7; clone size: many; D gene: TRBD2; CDR3 DNA: TGTGCTAGCAGCTTAACTAGCGTCGCCGGGGAGCTGTTTTTT; CDR3 protein: CASSLTSVAGELFF
J gene: TRBJ1-1; V gene: TRBV7-2; clone size: few; D gene: -; CDR3 DNA: TGTGCCAGCAGCTTAACGCCTAGGGCGATAACTGAAGCTTTCTTT; CDR3 protein: CASSLTPRAITEAFF
J gene: TRBJ1-4; V gene: TRBV21-1; clone size: many; D gene: -; CDR3 DNA: TGTGCCAGCAGCAAAGCGCGGGCGGGCCCAGCAGGTGAAAAACTGTTTTTT; CDR3 protein: CASSKARAGPAGEKLFF
J gene: TRBJ1-5; V gene: TRBV12-3/TRBV12-4; clone size: many; D gene: -; CDR3 DNA: TGTGCCAGCAGCTTTGGCCGGAATAGCAATCAGCCCCAGCATTTT; CDR3 protein: CASSFGRNSNQPQHF
J gene: TRBJ2-6; V gene: TRBV23-1; clone size: many; D gene: -; CDR3 DNA: TGCGCCAGCAGTCAATCCACAGGTCGACACTCTGGGGCCAACGTCCTGACTTTC; CDR3 protein: CASSQSTGRHSGANVLTF
J gene: TRBJ2-2; V gene: TRBV7-3; clone size: many; D gene: -; CDR3 DNA: TGTGCCAGCAGCCCCCTGGGCCCCGGGGAGCTGTTTTTT; CDR3 protein: CASSPLGPGELFF
J gene: TRBJ1-1; V gene: TRBV4-1; clone size: -; D gene: TRBD1; CDR3 DNA: TGCGCCAGCAGCCAATTCCAACGGACAGGGTCGAGGGCTGAAGCTTTCTTT; CDR3 protein: CASSQFQRTGSRAEAFF
J gene: TRBJ2-2; V gene: TRBV5-5; clone size: few; D gene: -; CDR3 DNA: TGTGCCAGCAGCTTGGTTCTGAGCGGGGAGCTGTTTTTT; CDR3 protein: CASSLVLSGELFF
J gene: TRBJ1-1; V gene: TRBV7-2; clone size: -; D gene: -; CDR3 DNA: TGTGCCAGCAGCTTAACGTTTGGCACTGAAGCTTTCTTT; CDR3 protein: CASSLTFGTEAFF
J gene: TRBJ2-3; V gene: TRBV18; clone size: -; D gene: TRBD2; CDR3 DNA: TGTGCCAGCTCACCCCTTGGACTAGCGGGAACTAGCACAGATACGCAGTATTTT; CDR3 protein: CASSPLGLAGTSTDTQYF
J gene: TRBJ2-5; V gene: TRBV19; clone size: few; D gene: -; CDR3 DNA: TGTGCCAGTAGACTGACTGCGCTCGACGTGGAGACCCAGTACTTC; CDR3 protein: CASRLTALDVETQYF
J gene: TRBJ1-6; V gene: TRBV20-1; clone size: few; D gene: TRBD1; CDR3 DNA: TGCAGTGCTAGCGCCGGGACAGGGGGCGGTAATTCACCCCTCCACTTT; CDR3 protein: CSASAGTGGGNSPLHF
J gene: TRBJ2-2; V gene: TRBV28; clone size: many; D gene: -; CDR3 DNA: TGTGCCAGCAGACTCCCCCCCTGGGGTGAGTGGAACACCGGGGAGCTGTTTTTT; CDR3 protein: CASRLPPWGEWNTGELFF
J gene: TRBJ2-1; V gene: TRBV5-4; clone size: few; D gene: TRBD2; CDR3 DNA: TGTGCCAGCAGCTTTTCAAGGACTAGCGGGTACCGGAGCTCCTACAATGAGCAGTTCTTC; CDR3 protein: CASSFSRTSGYRSSYNEQFF
J gene: TRBJ1-1; V gene: TRBV5-4; clone size: many; D gene: TRBD1; CDR3 DNA: TGTGCCAGCAGTCCGGACAGGGTTTACGCTGAAGCTTTCTTT; CDR3 protein: CASSPDRVYAEAFF
J gene: TRBJ2-5; V gene: TRBV29-1; clone size: many; D gene: -; CDR3 DNA: TGCAGCGTCCGTCTACCTGGGGAGACCCAGTACTTC; CDR3 protein: CSVRLPGETQYF
J gene: TRBJ2-7; V gene: TRBV11-2; clone size: few; D gene: TRBD2; CDR3 DNA: TGTGCCAGCAGCAAGAGGCCGGGACTAGTACGACGAAACTACGAGCAGTACTTC; CDR3 protein: CASSKRPGLVRRNYEQYF
J gene: TRBJ1-1; V gene: TRBV27; clone size: many; D gene: -; CDR3 DNA: TGTGCCAGCAGTTTTTCGTTTCGAGGAAGGAACACTGAAGCTTTCTTT; CDR3 protein: CASSFSFRGRNTEAFF
J gene: TRBJ2-1; V gene: TRBV7-9; clone size: many; D gene: TRBD2; CDR3 DNA: TGTGCCAGCAGCTTCGCGGGAGGGCTCATTGAGCAGTTCTTC; CDR3 protein: CASSFAGGLIEQFF
J gene: TRBJ2-6; V gene: TRBV7-9; clone size: many; D gene: -; CDR3 DNA: TGTGCCAGCGGCTCTGGGGCCAACGTCCTGACTTTC; CDR3 protein: CASGSGANVLTF
J gene: TRBJ2-1; V gene: TRBV20-1; clone size: few; D gene: -; CDR3 DNA: TGCAGTGCTAGAGGCGACAATGAGCAGTTCTTC; CDR3 protein: CSARGDNEQFF
J gene: TRBJ2-1; V gene: TRBV29-1; clone size: -; D gene: TRBD2; CDR3 DNA: TGCAGCGTTGAAACGACATTTGCCCGACTAGCGGGACGAATCTACAATGAGCAGTTCTTC; CDR3 protein: CSVETTFARLAGRIYNEQFF
J gene: TRBJ1-4; V gene: TRBV6-2/TRBV6-3; clone size: many; D gene: -; CDR3 DNA: TGTGCCAGCAGTCGCCGACTAAATGAAAAACTGTTTTTT; CDR3 protein: CASSRRLNEKLFF
J gene: TRBJ2-3; V gene: TRBV7-9; clone size: -; D gene: -; CDR3 DNA: TGTGCCAGCAGCTTAGGACAAACAGATACGCAGTATTTT; CDR3 protein: CASSLGQTDTQYF
J gene: TRBJ2-5; V gene: TRBV18; clone size: many; D gene: TRBD1; CDR3 DNA: TGTGCCAGCTCACCAGGACAGGGCACCCAAGAGACCCAGTACTTC; CDR3 protein: CASSPGQGTQETQYF
J gene: TRBJ2-1; V gene: TRBV29-1; clone size: -; D gene: TRBD2; CDR3 DNA: TGCAGCGTCGTCGGGACTAGCGGGAGCTCCTACAATGAGCAGTTCTTC; CDR3 protein: CSVVGTSGSSYNEQFF
J gene: TRBJ1-3; V gene: TRBV3-1; clone size: many; D gene: -; CDR3 DNA: TGTGCCAGCAGCCCGTCGGTTCCTGGAAACACCATATATTTT; CDR3 protein: CASSPSVPGNTIYF
J gene: TRBJ1-1; V gene: TRBV3-1; clone size: -; D gene: -; CDR3 DNA: TGTGCCAGCAGCCAAGGAGTAGGTGCCACTGAAGCTTTCTTT; CDR3 protein: CASSQGVGATEAFF
J gene: TRBJ2-1; V gene: TRBV20-1; clone size: few; D gene: TRBD2; CDR3 DNA: TGCAGTGCTAGACTAGCGGGCGTCTACAATGAGCAGTTCTTC; CDR3 protein: CSARLAGVYNEQFF
J gene: TRBJ2-7; V gene: TRBV7-9; clone size: many; D gene: -; CDR3 DNA: TGTGCCAGCACGTCGCTCCGGGACTTATCCTACGAGCAGTACTTC; CDR3 protein: CASTSLRDLSYEQYF
J gene: TRBJ2-3; V gene: TRBV2; clone size: many; D gene: -; CDR3 DNA: TGTGCCAGCAGTGATGAGGGAGGCAGGGCAGATACGCAGTATTTT; CDR3 protein: CASSDEGGRADTQYF